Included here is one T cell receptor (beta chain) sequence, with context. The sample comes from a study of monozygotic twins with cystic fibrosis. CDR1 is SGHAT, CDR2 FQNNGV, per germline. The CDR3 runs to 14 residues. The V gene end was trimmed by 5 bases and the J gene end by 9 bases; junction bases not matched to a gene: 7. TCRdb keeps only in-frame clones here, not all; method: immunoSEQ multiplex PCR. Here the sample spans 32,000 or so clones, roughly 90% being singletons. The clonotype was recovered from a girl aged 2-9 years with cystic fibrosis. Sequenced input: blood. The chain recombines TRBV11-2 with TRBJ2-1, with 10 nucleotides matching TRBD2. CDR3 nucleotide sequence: TGTGCCAGCAGCAATTTAGCGGGAGGAGGTGAGCAGTTCTTC. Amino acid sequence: CASSNLAGGGEQFF.